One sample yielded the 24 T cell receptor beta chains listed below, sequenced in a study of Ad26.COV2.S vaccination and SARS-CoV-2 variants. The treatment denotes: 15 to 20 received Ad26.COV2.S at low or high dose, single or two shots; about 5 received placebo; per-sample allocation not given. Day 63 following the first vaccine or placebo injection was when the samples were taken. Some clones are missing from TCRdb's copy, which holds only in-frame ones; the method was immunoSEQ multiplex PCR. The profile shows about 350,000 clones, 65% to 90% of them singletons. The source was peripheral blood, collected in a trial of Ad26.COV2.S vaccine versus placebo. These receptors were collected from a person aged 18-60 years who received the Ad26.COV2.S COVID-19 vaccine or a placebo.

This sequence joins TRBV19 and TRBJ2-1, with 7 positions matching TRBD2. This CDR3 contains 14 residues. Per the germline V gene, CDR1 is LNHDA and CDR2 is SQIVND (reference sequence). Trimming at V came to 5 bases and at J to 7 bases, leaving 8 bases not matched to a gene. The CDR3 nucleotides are TGTGCCAGTAGTCCCAGCGGGGCCCATAATGAGCAGTTCTTC. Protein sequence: CASSPSGAHNEQFF.

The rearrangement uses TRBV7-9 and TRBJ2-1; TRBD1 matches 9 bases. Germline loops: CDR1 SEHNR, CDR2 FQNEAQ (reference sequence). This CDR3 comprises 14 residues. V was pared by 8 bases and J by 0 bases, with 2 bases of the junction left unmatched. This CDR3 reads CASLGQGSYNEQFF. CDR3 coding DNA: TGTGCCAGCTTGGGACAGGGCTCCTACAATGAGCAGTTCTTC.

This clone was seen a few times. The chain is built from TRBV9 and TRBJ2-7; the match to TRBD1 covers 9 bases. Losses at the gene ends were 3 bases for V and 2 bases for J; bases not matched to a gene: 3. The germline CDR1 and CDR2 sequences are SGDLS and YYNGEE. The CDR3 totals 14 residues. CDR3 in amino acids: CASSAGQGTYEQYF. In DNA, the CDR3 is TGTGCCAGCAGCGCGGGACAGGGTACCTACGAGCAGTACTTC.

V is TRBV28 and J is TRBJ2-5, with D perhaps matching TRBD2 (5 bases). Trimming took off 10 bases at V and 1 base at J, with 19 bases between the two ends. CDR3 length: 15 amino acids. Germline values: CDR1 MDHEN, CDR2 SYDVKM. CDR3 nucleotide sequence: TGTGCCATTTCGCGCGGTGGGAGTACCCAAGAGACCCAGTACTTC. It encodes CAISRGGSTQETQYF.

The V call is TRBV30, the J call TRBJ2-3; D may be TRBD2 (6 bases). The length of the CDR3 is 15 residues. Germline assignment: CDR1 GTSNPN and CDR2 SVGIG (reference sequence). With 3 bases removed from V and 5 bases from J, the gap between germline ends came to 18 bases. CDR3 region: CAWRPPGVGGDTQYF. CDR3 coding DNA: TGTGCCTGGAGACCGCCGGGAGTAGGTGGAGATACGCAGTATTTT.

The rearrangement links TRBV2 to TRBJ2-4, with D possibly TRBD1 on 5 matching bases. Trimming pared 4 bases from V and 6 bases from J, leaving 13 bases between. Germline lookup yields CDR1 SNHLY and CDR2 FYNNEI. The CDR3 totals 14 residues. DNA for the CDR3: TGTGCCAGCAGTGGGGAAAGGGGCGCAAACATTCAGTACTTC. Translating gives CASSGERGANIQYF.

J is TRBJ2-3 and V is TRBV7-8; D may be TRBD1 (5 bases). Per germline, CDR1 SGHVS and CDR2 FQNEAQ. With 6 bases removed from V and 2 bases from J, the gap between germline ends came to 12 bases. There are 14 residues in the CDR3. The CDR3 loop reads CASSRLRVTDTQYF. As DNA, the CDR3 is TGTGCCAGCAGTCGGCTCAGGGTCACAGATACGCAGTATTTT.

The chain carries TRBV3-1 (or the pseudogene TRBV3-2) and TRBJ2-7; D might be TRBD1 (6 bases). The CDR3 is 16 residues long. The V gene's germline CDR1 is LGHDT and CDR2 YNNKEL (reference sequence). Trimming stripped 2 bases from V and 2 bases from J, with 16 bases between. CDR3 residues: CASSQQGTRITYEQYF. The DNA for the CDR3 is TGTGCCAGCAGCCAACAGGGGACAAGGATTACCTACGAGCAGTACTTC.

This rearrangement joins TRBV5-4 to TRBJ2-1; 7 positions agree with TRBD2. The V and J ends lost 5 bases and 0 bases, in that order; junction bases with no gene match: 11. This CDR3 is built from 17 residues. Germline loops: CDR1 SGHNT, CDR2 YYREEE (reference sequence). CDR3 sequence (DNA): TGTGCCAGCAGACCTGGGACTACCAGACGCTCCTACAATGAGCAGTTCTTC. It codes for CASRPGTTRRSYNEQFF.

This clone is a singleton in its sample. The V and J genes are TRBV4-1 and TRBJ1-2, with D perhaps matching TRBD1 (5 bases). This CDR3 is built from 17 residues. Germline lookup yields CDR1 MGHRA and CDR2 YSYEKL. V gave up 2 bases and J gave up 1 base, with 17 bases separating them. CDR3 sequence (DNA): TGCGCCAGCAGCCAACTGACGACAGCGGAACTTAACTATGGCTACACCTTC. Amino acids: CASSQLTTAELNYGYTF.

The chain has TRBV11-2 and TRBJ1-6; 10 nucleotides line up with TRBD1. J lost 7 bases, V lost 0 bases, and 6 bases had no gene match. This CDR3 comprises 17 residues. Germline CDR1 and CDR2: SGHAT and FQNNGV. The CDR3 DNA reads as TGTGCCAGCAGCTTAGAAAGGGACAGGGGACGGAATTCACCCCTCCACTTT. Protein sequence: CASSLERDRGRNSPLHF.

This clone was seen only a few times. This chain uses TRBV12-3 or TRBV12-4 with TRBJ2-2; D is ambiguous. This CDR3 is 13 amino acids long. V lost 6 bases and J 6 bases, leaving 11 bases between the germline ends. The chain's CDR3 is CASRLEFAGELFF. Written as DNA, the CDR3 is TGTGCCAGCAGATTGGAATTTGCCGGGGAGCTGTTTTTT.

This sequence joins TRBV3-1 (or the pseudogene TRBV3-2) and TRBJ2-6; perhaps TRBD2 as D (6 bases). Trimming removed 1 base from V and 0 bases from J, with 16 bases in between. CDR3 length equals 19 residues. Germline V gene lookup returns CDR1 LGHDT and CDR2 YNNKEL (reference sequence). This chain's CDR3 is CASSQGGLMGGSGANVLTF. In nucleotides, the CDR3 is TGTGCCAGCAGCCAAGGAGGTCTGATGGGAGGCTCTGGGGCCAACGTCCTGACTTTC.

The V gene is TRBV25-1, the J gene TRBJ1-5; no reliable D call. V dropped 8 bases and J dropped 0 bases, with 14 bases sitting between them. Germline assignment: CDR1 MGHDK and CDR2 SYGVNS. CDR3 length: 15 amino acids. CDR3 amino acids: CASSSGGFSNQPQHF. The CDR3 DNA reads TGTGCCAGCTCCTCGGGCGGGTTTAGCAATCAGCCCCAGCATTTT.

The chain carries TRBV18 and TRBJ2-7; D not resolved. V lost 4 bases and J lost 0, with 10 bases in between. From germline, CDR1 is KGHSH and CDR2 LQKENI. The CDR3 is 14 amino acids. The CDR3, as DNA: TGTGCCAGCTCACGAGGTCAGTTCTCCTACGAGCAGTACTTC. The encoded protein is CASSRGQFSYEQYF.

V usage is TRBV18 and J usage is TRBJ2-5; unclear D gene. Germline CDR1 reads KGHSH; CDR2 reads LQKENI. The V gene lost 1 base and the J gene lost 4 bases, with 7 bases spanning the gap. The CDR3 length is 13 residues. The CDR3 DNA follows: TGTGCCAGCTCACCACTAGCCCCAGAGACCCAGTACTTC. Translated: CASSPLAPETQYF.

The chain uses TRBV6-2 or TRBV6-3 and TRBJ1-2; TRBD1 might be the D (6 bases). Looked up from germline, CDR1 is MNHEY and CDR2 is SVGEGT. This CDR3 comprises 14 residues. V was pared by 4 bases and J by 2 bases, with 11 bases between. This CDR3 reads CASSSYGQNYGYTF. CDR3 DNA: TGTGCCAGCAGTTCCTATGGACAGAACTATGGCTACACCTTC.

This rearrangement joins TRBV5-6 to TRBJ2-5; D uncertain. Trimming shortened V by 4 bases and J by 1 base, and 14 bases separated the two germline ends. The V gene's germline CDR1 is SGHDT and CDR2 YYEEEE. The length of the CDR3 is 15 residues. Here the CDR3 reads CASSIGRGFQETQYF. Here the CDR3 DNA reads TGTGCCAGCAGCATAGGTAGAGGATTCCAAGAGACCCAGTACTTC.

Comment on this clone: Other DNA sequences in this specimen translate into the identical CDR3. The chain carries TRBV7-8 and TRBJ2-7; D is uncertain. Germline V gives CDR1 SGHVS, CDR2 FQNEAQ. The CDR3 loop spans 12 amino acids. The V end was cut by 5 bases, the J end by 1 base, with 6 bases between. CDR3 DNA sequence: TGTGCCAGCAGCCCCAGTTCCTACGAGCAGTACTTC. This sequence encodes CASSPSSYEQYF. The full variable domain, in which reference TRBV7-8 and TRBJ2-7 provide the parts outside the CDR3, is GAGVSQSPRYKVAKRGQDVALRCDPISGHVSLFWYQQALGQGPEFLTYFQNEAQLDKSGLPSDRFFAERPEGSVSTLKIQRTQQEDSAVYLCASSPSSYEQYFGPGTRLTVT.

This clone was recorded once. The CDR3 region is CASSLETGTSFLFREQYF. For the CDR3, the DNA is TGTGCCAGCAGCTTAGAGACGGGCACATCTTTCCTTTTCCGTGAGCAGTACTTC. The chain has TRBV7-2 and TRBJ2-7; D gene ambiguous. The CDR3 loop spans 18 amino acids. The germline V gene has CDR1 SGHTA and CDR2 FQGNSA. Trimming cost V 1 base and J 7 bases, with 26 bases left between them. The variable domain in full, with the rest retrieved from reference TRBV7-2 and TRBJ2-7, is GAGVSQSPSNKVTEKGKDVELRCDPISGHTALYWYRQSLGQGLEFLIYFQGNSAPDKSGLPSDRFSAERTGGSVSTLTIQRTQQEDSAVYLCASSLETGTSFLFREQYFGPGTRLTVT.

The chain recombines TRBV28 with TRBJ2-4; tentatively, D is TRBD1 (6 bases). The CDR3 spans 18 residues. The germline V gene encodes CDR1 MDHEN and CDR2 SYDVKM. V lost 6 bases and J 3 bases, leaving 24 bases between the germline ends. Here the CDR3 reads CASSSGRTLVGGKNIQYF. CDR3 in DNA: TGTGCCAGCAGCTCCGGCCGGACCCTTGTAGGGGGCAAAAACATTCAGTACTTC.

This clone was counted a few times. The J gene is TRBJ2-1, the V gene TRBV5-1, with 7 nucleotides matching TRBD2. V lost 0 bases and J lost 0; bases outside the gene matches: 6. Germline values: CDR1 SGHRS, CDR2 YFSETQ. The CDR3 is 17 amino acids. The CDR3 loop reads CASSLAGGGPSYNEQFF. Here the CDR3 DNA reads TGCGCCAGCAGCTTGGCCGGGGGAGGGCCCTCCTACAATGAGCAGTTCTTC.

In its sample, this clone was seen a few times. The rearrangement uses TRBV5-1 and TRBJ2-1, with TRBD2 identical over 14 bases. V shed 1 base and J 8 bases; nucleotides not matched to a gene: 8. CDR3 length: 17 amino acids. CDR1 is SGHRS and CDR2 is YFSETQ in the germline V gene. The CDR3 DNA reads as TGCGCCAGCAGCTTGAGTGGGACTAGCGGGGGACGGGATGAGCAGTTCTTC. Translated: CASSLSGTSGGRDEQFF.

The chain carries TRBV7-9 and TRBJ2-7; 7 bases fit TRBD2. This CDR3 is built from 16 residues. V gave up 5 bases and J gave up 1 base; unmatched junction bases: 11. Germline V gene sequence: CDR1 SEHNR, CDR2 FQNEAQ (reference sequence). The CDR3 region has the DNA TGTGCCAGCAGCCGACTCGTCCAGGGAGGGTCCTACGAGCAGTACTTC. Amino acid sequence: CASSRLVQGGSYEQYF.